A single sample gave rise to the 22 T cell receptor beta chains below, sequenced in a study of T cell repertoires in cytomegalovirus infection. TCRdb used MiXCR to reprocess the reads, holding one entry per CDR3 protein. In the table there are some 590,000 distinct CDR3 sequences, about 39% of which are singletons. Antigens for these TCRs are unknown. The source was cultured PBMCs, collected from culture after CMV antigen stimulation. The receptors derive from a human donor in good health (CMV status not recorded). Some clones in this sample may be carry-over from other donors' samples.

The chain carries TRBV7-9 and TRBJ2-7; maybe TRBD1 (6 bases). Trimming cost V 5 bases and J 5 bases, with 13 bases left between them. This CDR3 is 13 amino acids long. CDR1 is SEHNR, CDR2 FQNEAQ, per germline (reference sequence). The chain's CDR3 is CASSPGQFHEQYF. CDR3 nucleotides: TGTGCCAGCAGCCCCGGACAGTTCCACGAGCAGTACTTC.

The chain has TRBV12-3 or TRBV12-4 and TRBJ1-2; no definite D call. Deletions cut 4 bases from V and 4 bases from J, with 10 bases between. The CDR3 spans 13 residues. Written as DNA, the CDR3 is TGTGCCAGCAGTTCGACGGGTTTCTATGGCTACACCTTC. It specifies CASSSTGFYGYTF.

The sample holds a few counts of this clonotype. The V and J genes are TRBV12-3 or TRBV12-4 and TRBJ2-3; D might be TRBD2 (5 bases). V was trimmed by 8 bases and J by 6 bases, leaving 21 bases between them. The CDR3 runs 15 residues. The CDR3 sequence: CASHRLDSDLDTQYF. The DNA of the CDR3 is TGTGCCAGCCATCGGTTAGATAGCGATCTCGATACGCAGTATTTT.

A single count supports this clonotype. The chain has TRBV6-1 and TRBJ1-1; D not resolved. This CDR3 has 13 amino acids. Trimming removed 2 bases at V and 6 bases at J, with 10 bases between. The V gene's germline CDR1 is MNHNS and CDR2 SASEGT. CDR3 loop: CASSESFRPEAFF. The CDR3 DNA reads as TGTGCCAGCAGTGAATCGTTCCGGCCTGAAGCTTTCTTT.

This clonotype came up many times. In DNA form, the CDR3 reads TGTGCCAGCAGTTTAAGCGGGACAGGCCCCTACGAGCAGTACTTC. This encodes CASSLSGTGPYEQYF. The chain links TRBV7-2 to TRBJ2-7; D perhaps matches TRBD1 (8 bases). Trimming left V 6 bases short and J 2 bases short, with 17 bases between. CDR1 and CDR2 from the germline V gene are SGHTA and FQGNSA. This CDR3 comprises 15 residues.

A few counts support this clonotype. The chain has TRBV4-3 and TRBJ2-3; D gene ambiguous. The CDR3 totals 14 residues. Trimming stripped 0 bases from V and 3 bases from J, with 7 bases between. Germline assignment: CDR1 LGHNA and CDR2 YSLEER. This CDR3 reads CASSQDPGTDTQYF. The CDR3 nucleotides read TGCGCCAGCAGCCAAGATCCTGGGACAGATACGCAGTATTTT.

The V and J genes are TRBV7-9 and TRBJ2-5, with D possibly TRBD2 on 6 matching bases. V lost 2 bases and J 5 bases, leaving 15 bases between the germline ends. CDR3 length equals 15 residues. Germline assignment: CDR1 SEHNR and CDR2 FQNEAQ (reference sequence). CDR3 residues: CASSLSPGVRETQYF. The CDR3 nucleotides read TGTGCCAGCAGCTTATCCCCGGGGGTACGCGAGACCCAGTACTTC. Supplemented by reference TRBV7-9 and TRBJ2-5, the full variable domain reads DTGVSQNPRHKITKRGQNVTFRCDPISEHNRLYWYRQTLGQGPEFLTYFQNEAQLEKSRLLSDRFSAERPKGSFSTLEIQRTEQGDSAMYLCASSLSPGVRETQYFGPGTRLLVL.

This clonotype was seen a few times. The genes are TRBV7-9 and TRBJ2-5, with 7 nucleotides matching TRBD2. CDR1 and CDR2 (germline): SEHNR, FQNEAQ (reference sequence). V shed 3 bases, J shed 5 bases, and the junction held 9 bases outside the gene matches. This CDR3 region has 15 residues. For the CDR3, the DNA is TGTGCCAGCAGCTTCGGGGGAGGGCGGTTGGAGACCCAGTACTTC. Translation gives CASSFGGGRLETQYF.

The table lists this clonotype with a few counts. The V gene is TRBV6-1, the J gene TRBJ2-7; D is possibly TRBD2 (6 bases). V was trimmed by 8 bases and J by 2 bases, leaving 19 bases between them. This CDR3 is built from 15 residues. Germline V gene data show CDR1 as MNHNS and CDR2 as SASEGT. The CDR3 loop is CASRGSRVNPYEQYF. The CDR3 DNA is TGTGCCAGCCGGGGGAGCCGGGTCAACCCCTACGAGCAGTACTTC.

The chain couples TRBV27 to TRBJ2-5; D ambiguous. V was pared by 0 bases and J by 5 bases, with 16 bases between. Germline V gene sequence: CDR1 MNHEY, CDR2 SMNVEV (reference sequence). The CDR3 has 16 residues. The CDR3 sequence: CASSLSAAPVVETQYF. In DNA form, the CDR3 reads TGTGCCAGCAGTTTATCCGCGGCCCCGGTAGTTGAGACCCAGTACTTC.

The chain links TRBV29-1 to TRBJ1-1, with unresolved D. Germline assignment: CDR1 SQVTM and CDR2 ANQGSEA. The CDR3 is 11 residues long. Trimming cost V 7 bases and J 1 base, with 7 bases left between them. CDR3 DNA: TGCAGCGGGATATCGAACACTGAAGCTTTCTTT. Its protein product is CSGISNTEAFF.

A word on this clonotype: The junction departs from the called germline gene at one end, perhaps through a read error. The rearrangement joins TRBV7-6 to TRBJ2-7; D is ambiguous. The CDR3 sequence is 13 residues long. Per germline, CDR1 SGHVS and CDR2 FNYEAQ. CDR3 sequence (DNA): TGTGCCAGCAGCCGGCCGGGTGTTTACGAGCCGTACTTC. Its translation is CASSRPGVYEPYF.

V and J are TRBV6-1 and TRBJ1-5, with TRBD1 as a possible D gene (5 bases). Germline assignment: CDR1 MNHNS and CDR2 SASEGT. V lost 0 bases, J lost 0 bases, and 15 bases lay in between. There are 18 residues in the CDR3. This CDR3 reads CASSEALGARYSNQPQHF. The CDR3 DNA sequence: TGTGCCAGCAGTGAAGCGCTTGGGGCACGGTATAGCAATCAGCCCCAGCATTTT.

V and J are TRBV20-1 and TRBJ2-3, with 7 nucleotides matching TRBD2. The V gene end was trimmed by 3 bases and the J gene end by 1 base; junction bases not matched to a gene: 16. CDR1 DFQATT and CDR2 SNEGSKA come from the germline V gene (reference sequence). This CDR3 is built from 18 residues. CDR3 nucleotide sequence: TGCAGTGCTAGTCCCCCTCAGCGGGACGTTTGGGGCACAGATACGCAGTATTTT. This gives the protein CSASPPQRDVWGTDTQYF.

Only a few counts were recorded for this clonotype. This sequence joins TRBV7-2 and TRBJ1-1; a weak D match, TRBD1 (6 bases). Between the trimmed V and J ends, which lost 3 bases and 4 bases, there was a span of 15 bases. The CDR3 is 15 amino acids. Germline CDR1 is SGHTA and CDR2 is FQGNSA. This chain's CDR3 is CASSFGGGWGTEAFF. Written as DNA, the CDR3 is TGTGCCAGCAGCTTTGGCGGGGGCTGGGGCACTGAAGCTTTCTTT.

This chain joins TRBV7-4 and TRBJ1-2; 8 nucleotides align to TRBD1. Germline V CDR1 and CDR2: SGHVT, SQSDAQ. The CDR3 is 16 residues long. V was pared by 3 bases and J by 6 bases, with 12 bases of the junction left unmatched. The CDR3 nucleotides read TGTGCCAGCAGCTTCAACGGACAGGGCGAGGTCGATGGCTACACCTTC. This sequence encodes CASSFNGQGEVDGYTF.

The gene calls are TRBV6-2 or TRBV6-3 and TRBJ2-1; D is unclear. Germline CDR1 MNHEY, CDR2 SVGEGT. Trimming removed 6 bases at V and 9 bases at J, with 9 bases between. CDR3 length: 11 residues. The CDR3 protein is CASRNWAEQFF. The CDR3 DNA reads TGTGCCAGCAGGAATTGGGCTGAGCAGTTCTTC.

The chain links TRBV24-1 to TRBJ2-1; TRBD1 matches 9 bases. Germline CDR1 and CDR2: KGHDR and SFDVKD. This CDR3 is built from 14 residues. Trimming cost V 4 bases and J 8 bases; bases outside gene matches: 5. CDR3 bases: TGTGCCACCAGTGACAACAGGGGGCTGGATGAGCAGTTCTTC. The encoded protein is CATSDNRGLDEQFF.

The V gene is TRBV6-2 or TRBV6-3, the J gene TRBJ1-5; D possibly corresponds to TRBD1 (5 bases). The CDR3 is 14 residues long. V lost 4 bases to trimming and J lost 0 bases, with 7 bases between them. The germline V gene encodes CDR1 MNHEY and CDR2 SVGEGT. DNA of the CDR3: TGTGCCAGCAGTTCCAGGGATAGCAATCAGCCCCAGCATTTT. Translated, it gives CASSSRDSNQPQHF.

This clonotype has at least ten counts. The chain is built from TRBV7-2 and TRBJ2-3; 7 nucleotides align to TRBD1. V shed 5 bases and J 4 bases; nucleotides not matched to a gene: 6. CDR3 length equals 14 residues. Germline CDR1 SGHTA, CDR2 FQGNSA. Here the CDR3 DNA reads TGTGCCAGCAGCATGCGGACAGGTCCAGATACGCAGTATTTT. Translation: CASSMRTGPDTQYF.

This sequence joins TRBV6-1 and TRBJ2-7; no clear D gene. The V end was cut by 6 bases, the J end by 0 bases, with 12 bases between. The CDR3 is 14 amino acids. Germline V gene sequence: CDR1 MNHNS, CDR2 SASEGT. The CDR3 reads CASSLIPSSYEQYF. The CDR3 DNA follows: TGTGCCAGCAGCCTCATACCCAGCTCCTACGAGCAGTACTTC.

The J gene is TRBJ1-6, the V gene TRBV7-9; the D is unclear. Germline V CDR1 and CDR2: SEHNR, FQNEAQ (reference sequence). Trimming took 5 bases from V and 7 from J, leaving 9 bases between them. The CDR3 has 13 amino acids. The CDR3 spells CASSLSGNSPLHF. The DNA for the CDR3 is TGTGCCAGCAGCCTCTCGGGAAATTCACCCCTCCACTTT.